Sequencing of this T cell receptor (beta chain) was carried out in a study of blood T cell repertoires in COVID-19. Across the whole study: Both acute and convalescent COVID-19 samples were obtained from the United States, Italy and Spain. In each case, the material was cDNA or gDNA derived from T cells, B-cell-depleted T cells, or PBMCs.

In the source study's methods: Nucleated cell counts were estimated from reference gene primer amplification. Measured with immunoSEQ multiplex PCR; TCRdb has only the in-frame clones, and not every one. That table is the source of V, J and clone size, and D and trimming were worked out from the DNA. The table includes approximately 80,000 clones, 88% detected once. This CDR3 spans 18 amino acids. Trimming took 3 bases from V and 0 from J; bases not matched to a gene: 9. The germline V gene encodes CDR1 SGHTS and CDR2 YDEGEE. The gene calls are TRBV5-8 and TRBJ1-5; TRBD1 agrees at 10 bases. Sample: peripheral blood. The TCR comes from a human donor in a cohort sampled during active COVID-19. CDR3 region: CASSSWTGGTYSNQPQHF. In DNA, the CDR3 is TGTGCCAGCAGCTCGTGGACAGGGGGTACCTATAGCAATCAGCCCCAGCATTTT.